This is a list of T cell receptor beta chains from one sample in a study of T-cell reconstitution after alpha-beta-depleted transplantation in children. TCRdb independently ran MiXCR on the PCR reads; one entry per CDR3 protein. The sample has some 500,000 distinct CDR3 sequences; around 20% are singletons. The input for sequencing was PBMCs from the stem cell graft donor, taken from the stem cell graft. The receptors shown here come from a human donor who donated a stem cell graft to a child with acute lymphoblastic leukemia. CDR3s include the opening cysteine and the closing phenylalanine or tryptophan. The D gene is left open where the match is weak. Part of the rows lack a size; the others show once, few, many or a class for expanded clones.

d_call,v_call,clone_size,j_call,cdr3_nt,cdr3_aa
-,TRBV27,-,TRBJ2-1,TGTGCCAGCAGTTTGGCCCCTCTCAATGAGCAGTTCTTC,CASSLAPLNEQFF
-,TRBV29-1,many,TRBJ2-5,TGCAGCGTCACCCCCTGGAGGCAAGAGACCCAGTACTTC,CSVTPWRQETQYF
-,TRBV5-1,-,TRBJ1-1,TGCGCCAGCAGCTTGCTACAGGGTGGGAACACTGAAGCTTTCTTT,CASSLLQGGNTEAFF
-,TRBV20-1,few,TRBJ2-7,TGCAGTGCTGTTGGGCCTATCGACGAGCAGTACTTC,CSAVGPIDEQYF
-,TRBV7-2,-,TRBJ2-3,TGTGCCAGCAGCCCAGCAGCAAGCCCGGCGAGAGATACGCAGTATTTT,CASSPAASPARDTQYF
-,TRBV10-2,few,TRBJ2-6,TGCGCCAGCAGTGAGTCGTCGGGGTCCGGGGCCAACGTCCTGACTTTC,CASSESSGSGANVLTF
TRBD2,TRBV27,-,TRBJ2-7,TGTGCCAGCGCATGGGGGGGGAGGCTGAACGAGCAGTACTTC,CASAWGGRLNEQYF
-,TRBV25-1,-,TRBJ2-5,TGTGCCAGCAGTGAATATGGGTTCGGGTTTAAGACCCAGTACTTC,CASSEYGFGFKTQYF
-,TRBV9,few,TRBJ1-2,TGTGCCAGCAGCCCCCGGCTGAACGGGGGGGTTGATCACACCTTC,CASSPRLNGGVDHTF
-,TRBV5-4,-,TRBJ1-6,TGTGCCAGCAGCTGGGGGGACAACGGATCACCCCTCCACTTT,CASSWGDNGSPLHF
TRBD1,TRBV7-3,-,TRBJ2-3,TGTGCCAGCAGTCCGGGACAGGGTATGACAGATACGCAGTATTTT,CASSPGQGMTDTQYF
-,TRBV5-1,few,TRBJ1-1,TGCGCCAGCAAACCACACAGTACCACTGAAGCTTTCTTT,CASKPHSTTEAFF
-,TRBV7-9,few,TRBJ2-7,TGTGCCAGCAGCTTACAGGGGTCAGGCCGTTACGAGCAGTACTTC,CASSLQGSGRYEQYF
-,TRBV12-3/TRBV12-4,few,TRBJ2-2,TGTGCCAGCACCCCACAGCCTTACACCGGGGAGCTGTTTTTT,CASTPQPYTGELFF
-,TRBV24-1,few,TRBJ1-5,TGTGCCACCAGTGATTGGGTTAGCAATCAGCCCCAGCATTTT,CATSDWVSNQPQHF
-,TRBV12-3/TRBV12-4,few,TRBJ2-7,TGTGCCAGCAGCCTCCGGGACTCGGGCGAGCAGTACTTC,CASSLRDSGEQYF
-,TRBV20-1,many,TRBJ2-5,TGCAGTGCTAGGGGCGGGAATATACAAGAGACCCAGTACTTC,CSARGGNIQETQYF
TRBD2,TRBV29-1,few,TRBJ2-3,TGCAGCGTTCAAAGGGGGCTAGCGGGAGAGTTCCCAGATACGCAGTATTTT,CSVQRGLAGEFPDTQYF